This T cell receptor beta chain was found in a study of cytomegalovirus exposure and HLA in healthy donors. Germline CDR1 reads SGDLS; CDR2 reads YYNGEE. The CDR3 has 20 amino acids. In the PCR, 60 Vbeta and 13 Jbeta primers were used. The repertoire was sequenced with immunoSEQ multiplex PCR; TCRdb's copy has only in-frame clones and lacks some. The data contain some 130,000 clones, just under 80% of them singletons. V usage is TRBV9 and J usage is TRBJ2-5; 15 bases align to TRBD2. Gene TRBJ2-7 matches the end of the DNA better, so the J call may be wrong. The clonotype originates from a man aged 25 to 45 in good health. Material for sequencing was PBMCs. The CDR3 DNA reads TGTGCCAGCAGCCCTCTCGACCGGACTAGCGGGAGGGCCCAGCGGAACGAGCAGTACTTC. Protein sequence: CASSPLDRTSGRAQRNEQYF.